A selection of T cell receptor beta chains follows, all from one sample in a study of T cell responses to AZD1222 COVID-19 vaccine. Here immunoSEQ multiplex PCR was the method, and the copy in TCRdb shows in-frame clones only, minus some. The data show approximately 110,000 clones, with about 90% seen just once and around 2.3% held by the top ten. The input for sequencing was peripheral blood, taken 28 days after the second AZD1222 dose. Receptors originate from an adult who received the AZD1222 COVID-19 vaccine. Each CDR3 is given with its conserved first and last residue. The D gene is left open where the match is weak. Only part of the rows carry a size: once, few, many, or a class if the clone is expanded.

TRBV7-3	TRBJ2-1	-	TRBD1	CASSLLGQGEQFF	TGTGCCAGCAGCTTACTCGGACAGGGCGAGCAGTTCTTC
TRBV5-1	TRBJ2-5	-	TRBD1	CASRQTGQGLETQYF	TGCGCCAGCAGGCAGACGGGACAGGGATTAGAGACCCAGTACTTC
TRBV5-1	TRBJ1-1	-	-	CASSSWDVSNTEAFF	TGCGCCAGCAGCTCCTGGGACGTAAGCAACACTGAAGCTTTCTTT
TRBV18	TRBJ2-5	-	TRBD2	CASSPGASGKETQYF	TGTGCCAGCTCACCCGGGGCTAGCGGGAAAGAGACCCAGTACTTC
TRBV6-2/TRBV6-3	TRBJ1-2	-	-	CASSYSLGVESYGYTF	TGTGCCAGCAGTTACTCGTTAGGGGTCGAATCCTATGGCTACACCTTC
TRBV6-5	TRBJ1-2	-	TRBD1	CASRRQGAQVYGYTF	TGTGCCAGCAGGCGACAGGGGGCGCAGGTCTATGGCTACACCTTC
TRBV27	TRBJ1-2	few	-	CATGGPNYGYTF	TGTGCCACCGGAGGCCCTAACTATGGCTACACCTTC
TRBV7-2	TRBJ1-4	-	-	CASSTRDPGEKLFF	TGTGCCAGCAGCACCAGGGACCCTGGTGAAAAACTGTTTTTT
TRBV24-1	TRBJ1-6	-	-	CATSVGPNSPLHF	TGTGCCACCAGTGTGGGGCCGAATTCACCCCTCCACTTT
TRBV9	TRBJ2-7	-	-	CASSSLGEQYF	TGTGCCAGCAGCTCATTGGGGGAGCAGTACTTC
TRBV12-3/TRBV12-4	TRBJ2-3	-	-	CASSYGTDTQYF	TGTGCCAGCAGTTACGGCACAGATACGCAGTATTTT
TRBV5-6	TRBJ1-1	-	-	CASSLGLNTEAFF	TGTGCCAGCAGCTTGGGCCTGAACACTGAAGCTTTCTTT
TRBV7-6	TRBJ2-1	-	TRBD2	CASSLDLAGVEQFF	TGTGCCAGCAGCTTAGATCTAGCGGGAGTTGAGCAGTTCTTC
TRBV3-1/TRBV3-2	TRBJ2-1	-	-	CASSQDSKSGNEQFF	TGTGCCAGCAGCCAAGATAGCAAGTCCGGCAATGAGCAGTTCTTC
TRBV2	TRBJ2-7	-	TRBD2	CASSDLGGRALYEQYF	TGTGCCAGCAGTGACCTTGGCGGGAGGGCCTTGTACGAGCAGTACTTC
TRBV6-2/TRBV6-3	TRBJ1-2	-	-	CASSLGRNYGYTF	TGTGCCAGCAGTTTGGGACGGAACTATGGCTACACCTTC
TRBV6-5	TRBJ2-3	-	-	CASTTGPQTDTQYF	TGTGCCAGCACGACAGGCCCCCAAACAGATACGCAGTATTTT
TRBV28	TRBJ1-1	-	-	CASSFPDTEAFF	TGTGCCAGCAGTTTCCCCGACACTGAAGCTTTCTTT
TRBV19	TRBJ2-1	-	TRBD2	CASSGPGLAGGSSYNEQFF	TGTGCCAGTAGTGGACCGGGACTAGCGGGAGGTAGCTCCTACAATGAGCAGTTCTTC
TRBV19	TRBJ2-7	-	TRBD2	CASSIGTRTYEQYF	TGTGCCAGTAGTATAGGGACTAGGACCTACGAGCAGTACTTC
TRBV18	TRBJ1-1	-	-	CASSLPGTEAFF	TGTGCCAGCTCACTCCCCGGCACTGAAGCTTTCTTT
TRBV6-2/TRBV6-3	TRBJ2-1	-	-	CASSYVFSVGYNEQFF	TGTGCCAGCAGTTACGTCTTTAGCGTGGGGTACAATGAGCAGTTCTTC
TRBV3-1/TRBV3-2	TRBJ1-2	-	-	CASSQDEQGLVNYGYTF	TGTGCCAGCAGCCAAGATGAGCAGGGACTCGTAAACTATGGCTACACCTTC
TRBV6-5	TRBJ2-2	-	-	CASSYDFSPNTGELFF	TGTGCCAGCAGTTACGATTTCTCTCCTAACACCGGGGAGCTGTTTTTT
TRBV6-4	TRBJ2-1	-	-	CASAHGEGGDEQFF	TGTGCCAGCGCCCACGGGGAAGGTGGCGATGAGCAGTTCTTC
TRBV7-9	TRBJ2-3	-	TRBD2	CASSDTSGSGDTQYF	TGTGCCAGCAGCGACACTAGCGGGAGTGGCGATACGCAGTATTTT
TRBV6-2/TRBV6-3	TRBJ2-1	-	-	CASSYSRNEQFF	TGTGCCAGCAGTTACTCTAGGAATGAGCAGTTCTTC
TRBV14	TRBJ2-3	-	-	CASSQVKGPTDTQYF	TGTGCCAGCAGCCAAGTTAAAGGACCCACAGATACGCAGTATTTT
TRBV9	TRBJ2-6	-	-	CASSTRSSGANVLTF	TGTGCCAGCTCGACCAGATCCTCTGGGGCCAACGTCCTGACTTTC
TRBV5-1	TRBJ2-3	-	-	CASSLLGTISTDTQYF	TGCGCCAGCAGCTTGCTGGGGACCATTAGCACAGATACGCAGTATTTT
TRBV4-3	TRBJ1-2	once	-	CASSQDRDAPNYGYTF	TGCGCCAGCAGCCAAGATAGGGACGCACCCAACTATGGCTACACCTTC
TRBV5-1	TRBJ1-1	-	TRBD1	CASSLEGMTGGTEAFF	TGCGCCAGCAGCTTGGAAGGGATGACAGGGGGCACTGAAGCTTTCTTT
TRBV10-3	TRBJ1-5	-	-	CAISERGASNQPQHF	TGTGCCATCAGTGAGCGCGGGGCAAGCAATCAGCCCCAGCATTTT
TRBV30	TRBJ1-1	-	-	CAWTGSLLNTEAFF	TGTGCCTGGACAGGTTCACTTCTGAACACTGAAGCTTTCTTT
TRBV6-5	TRBJ2-3	-	-	CASSYGEITKADTQYF	TGTGCCAGCAGTTACGGGGAGATAACTAAGGCAGATACGCAGTATTTT
TRBV21-1	TRBJ2-2	-	-	CASSKRLKAGTATGELFF	TGTGCCAGCAGCAAACGGCTCAAAGCGGGAACCGCCACCGGGGAGCTGTTTTTT
TRBV12-3/TRBV12-4	TRBJ2-5	-	-	CASSSSPETQYF	TGTGCCAGCAGTTCCTCACCAGAGACCCAGTACTTC
TRBV7-9	TRBJ1-2	-	TRBD1	CASSSPRTGEKYGYTF	TGTGCCAGCAGTTCTCCGAGGACAGGGGAGAAGTATGGCTACACCTTC
TRBV28	TRBJ1-6	-	-	CASSSTGSSSYNSPLHF	TGTGCCAGCAGTTCAACCGGGTCGAGCTCCTATAATTCACCCCTCCACTTT
TRBV30	TRBJ1-2	-	TRBD1	CAWQGQAAYGYTF	TGTGCCTGGCAGGGACAGGCAGCCTATGGCTACACCTTC
TRBV30	TRBJ2-7	-	-	CAWLDSRSSYEQYF	TGTGCCTGGTTGGACAGCCGTAGCTCCTACGAGCAGTACTTC
TRBV4-1	TRBJ1-4	once	TRBD1	CASSQPETGVFEKLFF	TGCGCCAGCAGCCAGCCTGAGACAGGGGTCTTTGAAAAACTGTTTTTT
TRBV7-9	TRBJ2-2	-	-	CAGHRGGLNTGELFF	TGTGCCGGCCACAGGGGAGGATTAAACACCGGGGAGCTGTTTTTT
TRBV12-5	TRBJ1-1	-	-	CASGLVGGKEPENTEAFF	TGTGCTAGTGGTTTGGTAGGGGGGAAGGAGCCCGAGAACACTGAAGCTTTCTTT